This TCR beta chain was observed in a study of Graves' ophthalmopathy and Graves' hyperthyroidism listed by TCRdb under 2018. Some background on the complete study: Peripheral blood samples were taken at the time of initial diagnosis, before any treatment was given. TCR beta repertoire signatures were used to distinguish Graves' ophthalmopathy from Graves' hyperthyroidism and to predict progression to ophthalmopathy. In total, approximately 140 blood samples were TCR-sequenced: 43 ophthalmopathy, some 75 hyperthyroidism and approximately 17 hyperthyroidism-to-ophthalmopathy patients. To explore V-J signatures that distinguish ophthalmopathy from hyperthyroidism, a discovery set of around 100 patients was enrolled, made up of 43 with ophthalmopathy and around 57 with stable hyperthyroidism. The independent validation cohort included about 19 hyperthyroidism patients plus 17 patients who later progressed from hyperthyroidism to ophthalmopathy. In roughly 6 hyperthyroidism patients, T-cell repertoires of thyroid tissue and blood were compared. Following sampling, methimazole starting at 30 mg daily was administered to hyperthyroidism patients, and high-dose intravenous methylprednisolone was administered to ophthalmopathy patients.

Hyperthyroidism was defined as stable when no progression to ophthalmopathy occurred within 18 months of follow-up. Patients with hyperthyroidism were aged 18 to 65 years, had been newly diagnosed, and had a disease duration of less than 2 months. Patients with other autoimmune diseases, uncontrolled infections, pregnancy or lactation were excluded. Diagnosis was based on clinical symptoms, serum thyroxine, TRAb, thyroid ultrasound and orbital computed tomography. Ficoll-Paque density gradient centrifugation was used to isolate PBMCs from 9.5 to 10 ml of fresh peripheral blood. Trizol reagent was used to extract the total RNA, and its quality was then checked on an Agilent 2100 Bioanalyzer. Relative to germline, V is 2 bases shorter and J is 0 bases shorter, with 17 bases between their ends. From a lookup of the germline V gene, CDR1 and CDR2 are MDHEN and SYDVKM. Counted from cysteine to phenylalanine, this CDR3 has 17 amino acids. Only the CDR3 DNA is retained, 51 bases long and in frame from the first base.

In its sample, this clonotype was seen many times. This receptor's antigen is unknown. The sample holds no much larger clone one base away, and base qualities are not on file. For repertoire sequencing, TCR beta CDR3 regions were amplified from RNA transcripts. HTBI primers and the Qiagen OneStep RT-PCR kit were used in a first-round RT-PCR, which was followed by a second-round multiplex PCR, size selection and purification. The libraries underwent paired-end sequencing with 100 bp reads on an Illumina HiSeq2000. The authors' analysis ran thus. SOAPnuke was used for read processing, and reads with adapters, uncalled bases, a mean Phred below 15, or no exact constant-primer or identifier match were discarded. High-quality paired reads were merged with COPE v1.2.5. Unique nucleotide sequences were defined as clonotypes and aligned to IMGT TRB V, D and J references using MiTCR v1.1. The analysis was limited to V-J combinations with a frequency above 0.0001, which together covered 99% to 99.2% of the repertoires. For each V-J combination, a TCR clonal expansion and chaos score was defined as F50 clonal expansion divided by the chaos observed in the TCRdist matrix. Welch's t-statistics and random forest were used to reduce the features to about a dozen V-J combinations, which were then used as input to a naive Bayes classifier. Thyroid-blood repertoire similarity was quantified with the Morisita-Horn index. TCRdb trimmed the raw reads at Q25, called clones with MiXCR and kept productive beta chains. Every CDR3 protein is listed once, alongside the most common genes and DNA of its rows. None of the V and J calls come from the authors' own analysis; TCRdb made them. The sample records about 370,000 distinct CDR3 sequences, about a sixth of which are singletons. The ten largest clones represent 2.4% of the sample.

What the study reported, not specific to this receptor: In validation, the model predicted ophthalmopathy progression with 70.59% sensitivity and 72.22% specificity; more than ten predicted patients were CT-confirmed with GO in a median of 6.5 months. In cross-validation, the 13-signature model distinguished ophthalmopathy from stable hyperthyroidism with just over 85% sensitivity and 81.08% specificity, and in the test set the corresponding values were approximately 80% and 68%. Most of the expanded thyroid clonotypes with a frequency above 0.001 were also detected in blood, and it was suggested that the thyroid immune response may be reflected by blood repertoires. Sample size was not predetermined statistically, and investigators were not blinded to group allocation.

The source material was peripheral blood. The source is an adult woman with stable Graves' hyperthyroidism. The rearranged segments are TRBV28 and TRBJ2-7; the best D guess is TRBD2, with 5 bases matching. The sequenced DNA: TGTGCCAGCAGTTTAGAGATTGAGGGCCGAAGCTCCTACGAGCAGTACTTC. Translation gives CASSLEIEGRSSYEQYF.